This entry lists 17 T cell receptor beta chains sequenced from one sample in a study of CD8 T cells in Susac syndrome. A quantity of about 0.5 to 1 ug RNA underwent reverse transcription using random hexamers. In TCRdb, the immunoSEQ multiplex PCR reads were re-called with MiXCR into one record per CDR3 protein. The repertoire holds fewer than 150,000 distinct CDR3 sequences, with 94% as singletons. Sequencing was done on a sample of CD8+ T cells from PBMCs. All receptors derive from a human donor in good health.

The chain carries TRBV27 and TRBJ1-1; D remains ambiguous. V was shortened by 3 bases and J by 3 bases, with 14 bases between the two germline ends. CDR3 length: 15 residues. Per the germline V gene, CDR1 is MNHEY and CDR2 is SMNVEV (reference sequence). The CDR3 loop reads CASSFLGPRDTEAFF. The CDR3 coding sequence is TGTGCCAGCAGTTTTTTGGGCCCGAGGGACACTGAAGCTTTCTTT.

The chain joins TRBV29-1 to TRBJ2-3; 7 bases are shared with TRBD2. V lost 4 bases and J lost 0; bases outside the gene matches: 1. The CDR3 consists of 13 residues. Germline CDR1 is SQVTM and CDR2 is ANQGSEA. The CDR3 loop reads CSVVGGSTDTQYF. DNA for the CDR3: TGCAGCGTTGTGGGGGGGAGCACAGATACGCAGTATTTT.

The chain has TRBV20-1 and TRBJ2-6; D unresolved. Germline-derived CDR1 and CDR2 are DFQATT and SNEGSKA (reference sequence). V was cut by 6 bases and J by 1 base, with 13 bases left in between. The CDR3 totals 15 residues. The CDR3 sequence: CSAPVGNSGANVLTF. The CDR3 DNA reads as TGCAGTGCCCCTGTAGGGAATTCTGGGGCCAACGTCCTGACTTTC.

J is TRBJ1-2 and V is TRBV5-4, with D perhaps TRBD1 (6 bases). This CDR3 is built from 12 residues. The V gene's germline CDR1 is SGHNT and CDR2 YYREEE (reference sequence). Between the trimmed V and J ends, which lost 2 bases and 8 bases, there was a span of 10 bases. The CDR3 here is CASSFGGLGYTF. CDR3 sequence (DNA): TGTGCCAGCAGCTTCGGGGGGCTGGGCTACACCTTC.

The rearrangement links TRBV28 to TRBJ2-1; TRBD2 might be the D (5 bases). CDR1 is MDHEN and CDR2 is SYDVKM in the germline V gene. This CDR3 region has 11 residues. V was pared by 8 bases and J by 7 bases, with 9 bases between. The CDR3 nucleotides read TGTGCCAGCGATAGAGGGAATGAGCAGTTCTTC. Protein product: CASDRGNEQFF.

The chain has TRBV27 and TRBJ2-7; D not certain. Trimming took 0 bases from V and 4 from J, leaving 10 bases between them. CDR1 is MNHEY, CDR2 SMNVEV, per germline (reference sequence). The CDR3 sequence is 14 residues long. Here the CDR3 reads CASSLSTVGYEQYF. CDR3 sequence (DNA): TGTGCCAGCAGTTTATCGACCGTAGGGTACGAGCAGTACTTC.

The chain joins TRBV29-1 to TRBJ2-7; D is uncertain. CDR1 is SQVTM and CDR2 is ANQGSEA in the germline V gene. Between the trimmed V and J ends, which lost 0 bases and 2 bases, there was a span of 8 bases. There are 13 residues in the CDR3. The DNA of the CDR3 is TGCAGCGTTGAAGATCGGAGCGCCTACGAGCAGTACTTC. This gives the protein CSVEDRSAYEQYF.

V and J are TRBV15 and TRBJ1-5, with a weak D call TRBD1 (5 bases). This CDR3 region has 16 residues. The V end lost 1 base, the J end lost 0 bases, and 10 bases lay between the germline ends. The germline V gene encodes CDR1 LNHNV and CDR2 YYDKDF (reference sequence). The CDR3 spells CATSRAQGLSNQPQHF. The CDR3 nucleotides read TGTGCCACCAGCAGAGCGCAGGGCCTTAGCAATCAGCCCCAGCATTTT.

The chain carries TRBV27 and TRBJ2-7, with TRBD1 identical over 8 bases. Germline CDR1 reads MNHEY; CDR2 reads SMNVEV (reference sequence). After removal of 5 bases from V and 4 bases from J, the junction contained 7 bases not matched to a gene. CDR3 size: 14 residues. CDR3 DNA sequence: TGTGCCAGCAGTCCTAGGACAGGGAGGTACGAGCAGTACTTC. It encodes CASSPRTGRYEQYF.

The chain has TRBV27 and TRBJ2-7; D not certain. The CDR3 contains 12 residues. Trimming pared 4 bases from V and 5 bases from J, leaving 9 bases between. Germline V gives CDR1 MNHEY, CDR2 SMNVEV (reference sequence). CDR3: CASSSSPHEQYF. In DNA form, the CDR3 reads TGTGCCAGCAGTTCCTCCCCCCACGAGCAGTACTTC.

The rearrangement uses TRBV6-5 and TRBJ2-5, with D possibly matching TRBD1 (5 bases). With 5 bases removed from V and 1 base from J, the gap between germline ends came to 11 bases. Looked up from germline, CDR1 is MNHEY and CDR2 is SVGAGI. This CDR3 is built from 14 residues. As DNA, the CDR3 is TGTGCCAGCAGTCGCCAGGGTCTCCAAGAGACCCAGTACTTC. Amino acid sequence: CASSRQGLQETQYF.

As DNA, the CDR3 is TGTGCCAGCAGTTTCGACAGGGGCCAAGAGACCCAGTACTTC. The encoded protein is CASSFDRGQETQYF. The chain links TRBV28 to TRBJ2-5; 8 bases are shared with TRBD1. The length of the CDR3 is 14 residues. The V and J ends lost 3 bases and 1 base, in that order; junction bases with no gene match: 1. CDR1 is MDHEN and CDR2 is SYDVKM in the germline V gene.

The chain couples TRBV7-9 to TRBJ2-5; TRBD2 aligns across 8 bases. This CDR3 is 15 amino acids long. The J segment lost 2 bases and the V segment lost 4 bases, leaving 6 bases of the junction unmatched. Germline lookup yields CDR1 SEHNR and CDR2 FQNEAQ (reference sequence). This CDR3 is CASSYVAGFQETQYF. In DNA form, the CDR3 reads TGTGCCAGCAGCTATGTAGCGGGGTTTCAAGAGACCCAGTACTTC.

V gene TRBV12-3 or TRBV12-4 combines with J gene TRBJ2-2; D call uncertain. The V end was cut by 3 bases, the J end by 5 bases, with 10 bases between. The CDR3 extends over 14 amino acids. The CDR3 DNA reads TGTGCCAGCAGTTTGGGGAAGTGGACCGGGGAGCTGTTTTTT. It encodes CASSLGKWTGELFF.

The CDR3 bases are TGTGCCAGCAGCCCACCTCTAGGGCTGAACAATGAGCAGTTCTTC. Translation gives CASSPPLGLNNEQFF. The chain uses TRBV13 and TRBJ2-1; D remains ambiguous. This CDR3 contains 15 residues. The V gene lost 5 bases and the J gene lost 5 bases, with 16 bases spanning the gap. Germline V gene lookup returns CDR1 PRHDT and CDR2 FYEKMQ (reference sequence).

This chain connects TRBV29-1 to TRBJ1-3; D gene uncertain. The CDR3 is made up of 14 amino acids. Between the trimmed V and J ends, which lost 4 bases and 0 bases, there was a span of 10 bases. Germline loops: CDR1 SQVTM, CDR2 ANQGSEA. The CDR3 reads CSVAGRGSGNTIYF. The CDR3 DNA sequence: TGCAGCGTTGCGGGCAGAGGCTCTGGAAACACCATATATTTT. Full variable domain (rest looked up from reference TRBV29-1 and TRBJ1-3): SAVISQKPSRDICQRGTSLTIQCQVDSQVTMMFWYRQQPGQSLTLIATANQGSEATYESGFVIDKFPISRPNLTFSTLTVSNMSPEDSSIYLCSVAGRGSGNTIYFGEGSWLTVV.

This chain joins TRBV29-1 and TRBJ2-3; possibly TRBD1 for D (5 bases). This CDR3 comprises 13 residues. The ends were cut back, 6 bases at V and 0 bases at J, with 10 bases in the middle. The germline gives CDR1 SQVTM, CDR2 ANQGSEA. DNA of the CDR3: TGCAGCGTCGGACAAACTAGCACAGATACGCAGTATTTT. As protein: CSVGQTSTDTQYF.